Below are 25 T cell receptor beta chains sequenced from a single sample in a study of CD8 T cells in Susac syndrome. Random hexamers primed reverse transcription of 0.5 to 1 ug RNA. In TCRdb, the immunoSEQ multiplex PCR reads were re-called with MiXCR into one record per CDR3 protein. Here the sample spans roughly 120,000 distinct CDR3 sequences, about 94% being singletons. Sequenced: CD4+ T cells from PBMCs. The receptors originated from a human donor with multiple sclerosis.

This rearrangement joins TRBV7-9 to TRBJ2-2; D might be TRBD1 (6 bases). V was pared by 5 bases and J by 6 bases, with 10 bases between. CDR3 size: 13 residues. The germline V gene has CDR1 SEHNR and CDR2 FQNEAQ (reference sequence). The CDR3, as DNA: TGTGCCAGCAGCCCACAGGGCCCCGGGGAGCTGTTTTTT. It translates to CASSPQGPGELFF.

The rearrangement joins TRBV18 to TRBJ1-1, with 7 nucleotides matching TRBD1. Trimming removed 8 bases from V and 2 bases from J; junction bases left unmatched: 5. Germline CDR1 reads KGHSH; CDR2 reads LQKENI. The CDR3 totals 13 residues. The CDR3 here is CASAGTANTEAFF. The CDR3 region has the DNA TGTGCCAGCGCCGGGACAGCAAACACTGAAGCTTTCTTT.

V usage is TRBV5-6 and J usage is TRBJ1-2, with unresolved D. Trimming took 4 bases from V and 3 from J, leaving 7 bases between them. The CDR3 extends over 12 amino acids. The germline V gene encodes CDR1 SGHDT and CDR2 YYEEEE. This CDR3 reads CASSTADYGYTF. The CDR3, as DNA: TGTGCCAGCAGCACCGCCGACTATGGCTACACCTTC.

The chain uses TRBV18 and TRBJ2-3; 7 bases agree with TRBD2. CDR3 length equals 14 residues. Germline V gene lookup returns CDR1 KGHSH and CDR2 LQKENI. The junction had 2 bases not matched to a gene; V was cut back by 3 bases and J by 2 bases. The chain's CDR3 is CASSPSGITDTQYF. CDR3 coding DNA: TGTGCCAGCTCACCCAGCGGGATCACAGATACGCAGTATTTT.

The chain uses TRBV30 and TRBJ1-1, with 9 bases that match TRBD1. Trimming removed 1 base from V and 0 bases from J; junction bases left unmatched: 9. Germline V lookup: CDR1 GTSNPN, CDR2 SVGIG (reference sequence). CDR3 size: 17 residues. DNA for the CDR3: TGTGCCTGGAGTGCGGGGACAGGGTCGCCGATGAACACTGAAGCTTTCTTT. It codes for CAWSAGTGSPMNTEAFF.

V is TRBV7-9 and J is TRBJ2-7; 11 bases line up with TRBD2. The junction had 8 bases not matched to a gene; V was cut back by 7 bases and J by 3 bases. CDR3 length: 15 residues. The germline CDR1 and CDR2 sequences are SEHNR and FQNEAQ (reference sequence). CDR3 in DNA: TGTGCCAGCACTACCCTAGCGGGAGGTTACTACGAGCAGTACTTC. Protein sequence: CASTTLAGGYYEQYF.

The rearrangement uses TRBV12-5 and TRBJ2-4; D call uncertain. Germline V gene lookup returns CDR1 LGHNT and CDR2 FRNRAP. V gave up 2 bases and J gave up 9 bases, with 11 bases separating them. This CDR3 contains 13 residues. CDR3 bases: TGTGCTAGTGGTTTGAAAGGAAACGGCATTCAGTACTTC. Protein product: CASGLKGNGIQYF.

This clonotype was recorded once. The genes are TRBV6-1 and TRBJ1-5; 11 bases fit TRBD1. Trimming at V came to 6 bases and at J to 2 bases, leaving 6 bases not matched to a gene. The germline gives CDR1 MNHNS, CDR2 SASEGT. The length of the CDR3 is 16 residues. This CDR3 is CASSRGTGGGNQPQHF. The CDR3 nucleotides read TGTGCCAGCAGCCGTGGGACAGGGGGAGGCAATCAGCCCCAGCATTTT.

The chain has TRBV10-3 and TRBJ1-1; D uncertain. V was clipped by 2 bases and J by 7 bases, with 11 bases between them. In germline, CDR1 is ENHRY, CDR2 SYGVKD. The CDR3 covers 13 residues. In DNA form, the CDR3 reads TGTGCCATCAGTGAGGGCCAGGACCGTGAAGCTTTCTTT. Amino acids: CAISEGQDREAFF.

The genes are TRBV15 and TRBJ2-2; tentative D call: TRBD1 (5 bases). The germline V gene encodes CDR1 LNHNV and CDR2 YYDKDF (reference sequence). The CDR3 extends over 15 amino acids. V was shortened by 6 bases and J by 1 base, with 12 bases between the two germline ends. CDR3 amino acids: CATRGQQENTGELFF. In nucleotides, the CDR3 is TGTGCCACCAGAGGGCAACAGGAGAACACCGGGGAGCTGTTTTTT.

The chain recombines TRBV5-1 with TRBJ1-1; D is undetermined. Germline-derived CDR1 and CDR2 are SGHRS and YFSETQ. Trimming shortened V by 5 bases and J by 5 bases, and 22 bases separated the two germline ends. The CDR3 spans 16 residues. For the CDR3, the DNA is TGCGCCAGCAGTCAACTTTCCCGGACGGTTGGGACTGAAGCTTTCTTT. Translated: CASSQLSRTVGTEAFF.

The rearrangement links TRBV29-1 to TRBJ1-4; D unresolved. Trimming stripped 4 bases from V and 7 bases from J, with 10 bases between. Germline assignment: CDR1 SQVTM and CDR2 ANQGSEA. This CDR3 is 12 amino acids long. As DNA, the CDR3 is TGCAGCGTTGGGGCAGAGACTGAAAAACTGTTTTTT. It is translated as CSVGAETEKLFF.

CDR3 DNA sequence: TGTGCCAGCCGCGACAGGGGGCAAAGAAATCAGCCCCAGCATTTT. Its translation is CASRDRGQRNQPQHF. J is TRBJ1-5 and V is TRBV6-6, with TRBD1 matching 10 bases. Germline V gene lookup returns CDR1 MNHNY and CDR2 SVGAGI (reference sequence). J lost 4 bases, V lost 8 bases, and 8 bases had no gene match. This CDR3 region has 15 residues.

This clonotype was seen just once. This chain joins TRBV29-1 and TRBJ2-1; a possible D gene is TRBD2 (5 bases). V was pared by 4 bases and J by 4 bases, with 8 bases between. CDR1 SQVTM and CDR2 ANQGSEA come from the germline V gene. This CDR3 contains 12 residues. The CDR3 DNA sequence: TGCAGCGTTGTTAGGACTTACAATGAGCAGTTCTTC. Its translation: CSVVRTYNEQFF.

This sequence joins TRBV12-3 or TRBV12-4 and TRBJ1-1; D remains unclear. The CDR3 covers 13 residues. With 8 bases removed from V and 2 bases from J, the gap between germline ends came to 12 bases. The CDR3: CASGSRANTEAFF. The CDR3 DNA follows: TGTGCCAGCGGGTCTCGGGCAAACACTGAAGCTTTCTTT.

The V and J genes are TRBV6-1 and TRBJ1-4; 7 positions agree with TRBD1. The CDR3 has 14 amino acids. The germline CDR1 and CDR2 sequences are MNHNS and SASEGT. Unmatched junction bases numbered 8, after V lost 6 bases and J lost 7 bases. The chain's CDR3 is CASRTYRGSEKLFF. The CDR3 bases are TGTGCCAGCAGGACTTACAGGGGTTCTGAAAAACTGTTTTTT.

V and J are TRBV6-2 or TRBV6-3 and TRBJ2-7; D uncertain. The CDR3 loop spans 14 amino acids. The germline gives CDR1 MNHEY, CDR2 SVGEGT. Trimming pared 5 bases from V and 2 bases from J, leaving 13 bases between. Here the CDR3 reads CASSRIGAPYEQYF. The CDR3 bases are TGTGCCAGCAGTCGAATCGGAGCTCCCTACGAGCAGTACTTC.

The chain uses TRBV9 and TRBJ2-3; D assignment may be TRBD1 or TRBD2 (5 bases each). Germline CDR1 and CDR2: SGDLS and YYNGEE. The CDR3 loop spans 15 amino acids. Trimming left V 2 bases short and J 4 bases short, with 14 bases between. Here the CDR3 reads CASSVRPGSPDTQYF. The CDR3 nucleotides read TGTGCCAGCAGCGTTCGCCCAGGGAGCCCAGATACGCAGTATTTT.

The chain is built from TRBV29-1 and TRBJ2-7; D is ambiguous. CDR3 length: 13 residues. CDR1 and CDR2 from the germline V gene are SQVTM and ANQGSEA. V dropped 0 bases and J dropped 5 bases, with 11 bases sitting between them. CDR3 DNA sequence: TGCAGCGTTGAAGATCTTCGGACCCACGAGCAGTACTTC. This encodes CSVEDLRTHEQYF.

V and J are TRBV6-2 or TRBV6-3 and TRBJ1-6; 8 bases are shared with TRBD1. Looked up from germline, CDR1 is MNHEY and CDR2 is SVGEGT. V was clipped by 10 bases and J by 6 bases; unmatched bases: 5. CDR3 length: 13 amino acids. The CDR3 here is CAISGTGNSPLHF. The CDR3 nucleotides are TGTGCCATCTCCGGGACAGGTAATTCACCCCTCCACTTT.

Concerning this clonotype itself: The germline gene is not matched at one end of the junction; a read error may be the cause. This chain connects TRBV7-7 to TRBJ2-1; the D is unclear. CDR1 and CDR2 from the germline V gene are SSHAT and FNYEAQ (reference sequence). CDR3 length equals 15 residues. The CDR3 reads CASSAGRSRYNEQFF. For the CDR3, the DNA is TGTGCTAGCAGCGCCGGACGTAGCCGCTACAATGAGCAGTTCTTC.

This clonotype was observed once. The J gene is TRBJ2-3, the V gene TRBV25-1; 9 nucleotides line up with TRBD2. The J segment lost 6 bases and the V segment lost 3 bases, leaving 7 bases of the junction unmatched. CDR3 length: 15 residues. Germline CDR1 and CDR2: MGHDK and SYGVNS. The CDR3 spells CASSEVAGVADTQYF. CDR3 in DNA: TGTGCCAGCAGTGAGGTAGCGGGAGTTGCCGATACGCAGTATTTT. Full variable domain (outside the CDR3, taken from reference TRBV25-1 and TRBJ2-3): EADIYQTPRYLVIGTGKKITLECSQTMGHDKMYWYQQDPGMELHLIHYSYGVNSTEKGDLSSESTVSRIRTEHFPLTLESARPSHTSQYLCASSEVAGVADTQYFGPGTRLTVL.

The CDR3 DNA is TGTGCCAGCAGTGCCCCAGCGCAAAGCTCCTACAATGAGCAGTTCTTC. This codes for CASSAPAQSSYNEQFF. The genes are TRBV2 and TRBJ2-1; D ambiguous. The CDR3 contains 16 residues. Germline CDR1 and CDR2: SNHLY and FYNNEI. V lost 4 bases and J lost 0, with 13 bases in between.

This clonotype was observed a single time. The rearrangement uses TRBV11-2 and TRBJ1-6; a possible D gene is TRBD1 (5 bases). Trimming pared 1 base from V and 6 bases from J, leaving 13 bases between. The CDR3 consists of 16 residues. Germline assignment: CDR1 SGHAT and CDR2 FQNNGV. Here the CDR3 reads CASSLGGFGINSPLHF. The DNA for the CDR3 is TGTGCCAGCAGCTTAGGGGGGTTCGGCATTAATTCACCCCTCCACTTT.

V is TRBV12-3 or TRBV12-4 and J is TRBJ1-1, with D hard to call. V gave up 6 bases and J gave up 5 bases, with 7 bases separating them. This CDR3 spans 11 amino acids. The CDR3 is CASRLGTEAFF. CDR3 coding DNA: TGTGCCAGCAGGCTAGGGACTGAAGCTTTCTTT.